The text below deals with one T cell receptor (beta chain). Its cognate antigen is unknown. The data originate from a study of cytomegalovirus exposure and HLA in healthy donors. Regarding the study as a whole: The later analysis indicated that the majority of CMV-associated TCR beta chains appeared HLA-restricted. Researchers reportedly found TCR beta sequences accurately predicted most subjects' HLA-A and HLA-B alleles. Donors were assumed by presence/absence analyses to have roughly uniform sequencing depth.

The CDR3 spans 16 residues. V was pared by 5 bases and J by 0 bases, with 17 bases between. Germline CDR1 is SGHDT and CDR2 is YYEEEE. PCR involved 60 Vbeta and 13 Jbeta primers. Original analysis: About 11 million of the 75 million to 95 million unique TCR beta chains counted in a later analysis were shared. Generated by immunoSEQ multiplex PCR, the TCRdb table keeps only in-frame clones and is missing some. Clone size and V and J calls were adopted from that table, with D and trimming inferred from the DNA. The table shows approximately 76,000 clones, with more than 65% occurring only once. The sample comprised PBMCs. The TCR comes from a middle-aged woman in good health and CMV-seropositive. J is TRBJ1-1 and V is TRBV5-6; D is uncertain. The CDR3 nucleotides read TGTGCCAGCAGATTATCGGGTTTGGCCCTGAACACTGAAGCTTTCTTT. Amino acid sequence: CASRLSGLALNTEAFF.